Below are 20 T cell receptor beta chains sequenced from a single sample in a study of blood T cell repertoires in COVID-19. Produced via immunoSEQ multiplex PCR; TCRdb's table is partial and in-frame only. The data contain tens of thousands of clones, around nine tenths of them singletons. The sample was peripheral blood. The receptors stem from a human donor in a cohort sampled during active COVID-19.

The CDR3 is CASSPLGRLQETQYF. The CDR3 nucleotides are TGTGCCAGCAGCCCCCTCGGCAGGCTTCAAGAGACCCAGTACTTC. This rearrangement joins TRBV7-2 to TRBJ2-5; no definite D call. V was trimmed by 5 bases and J by 2 bases, leaving 15 bases between them. The CDR3 extends over 15 amino acids. The germline V gene has CDR1 SGHTA and CDR2 FQGNSA.

The gene calls are TRBV6-5 and TRBJ2-7; TRBD1 agrees at 9 bases. Germline CDR1 MNHEY, CDR2 SVGAGI. J gave up 3 bases and V 5 bases, and 8 bases lay outside the gene matches. The CDR3 is 15 amino acids. The CDR3 DNA follows: TGTGCCAGCAGTACTACCGGGACAGGGATCTACGAGCAGTACTTC. This encodes CASSTTGTGIYEQYF.

This chain connects TRBV9 to TRBJ1-1; D gene ambiguous. The CDR3 contains 14 residues. Deletions cut 3 bases from V and 4 bases from J, with 13 bases between. Germline assignment: CDR1 SGDLS and CDR2 YYNGEE. In DNA, the CDR3 is TGTGCCAGCAGCGGAACAGTGCTCGGCACTGAAGCTTTCTTT. Translation gives CASSGTVLGTEAFF.

The chain recombines TRBV27 with TRBJ1-6, with TRBD1 as a possible D gene (5 bases). Between the trimmed V and J ends, which lost 2 bases and 7 bases, there was a span of 18 bases. CDR1 MNHEY and CDR2 SMNVEV come from the germline V gene (reference sequence). This CDR3 has 17 amino acids. Here the CDR3 reads CASSLGSLQGSNSPLHF. CDR3 coding DNA: TGTGCCAGCAGTTTAGGGTCCTTGCAGGGAAGCAATTCACCCCTCCACTTT.

The chain links TRBV7-2 to TRBJ2-1; TRBD2 matches 7 bases. V lost 4 bases and J lost 7; bases outside the gene matches: 10. The CDR3 is made up of 15 amino acids. The germline V gene has CDR1 SGHTA and CDR2 FQGNSA. CDR3 in DNA: TGTGCCAGCAGCTCCGCAGCGGGAAAGAGGAATGAGCAGTTCTTC. Translating it yields CASSSAAGKRNEQFF.

The chain recombines TRBV29-1 with TRBJ2-5; D is unresolved. CDR1 is SQVTM, CDR2 ANQGSEA, per germline. The CDR3 contains 11 residues. Trimming stripped 2 bases from V and 4 bases from J, with 5 bases between. CDR3 coding DNA: TGCAGCGTTGAAAGAGGAGAGACCCAGTACTTC. Encoded protein: CSVERGETQYF.

This sequence joins TRBV19 and TRBJ2-1; a weak D match, TRBD2 (5 bases). Germline-derived CDR1 and CDR2 are LNHDA and SQIVND (reference sequence). V lost 1 base to trimming and J lost 0 bases, with 10 bases between them. The CDR3 runs 16 residues. As DNA, the CDR3 is TGTGCCAGTAGTATAGTGGGCGGGTACTCCTACAATGAGCAGTTCTTC. Its translation: CASSIVGGYSYNEQFF. The entire variable domain, with the rest obtained from reference TRBV19 and TRBJ2-1, is as follows: DGGITQSPKYLFRKEGQNVTLSCEQNLNHDAMYWYRQDPGQGLRLIYYSQIVNDFQKGDIAEGYSVSREKKESFPLTVTSAQKNPTAFYLCASSIVGGYSYNEQFFGPGTRLTVL.

This chain uses TRBV5-4 with TRBJ1-2, with 7 positions matching TRBD1. The CDR3 is 16 residues long. J gave up 8 bases and V 4 bases, and 17 bases lay outside the gene matches. Germline assignment: CDR1 SGHNT and CDR2 YYREEE (reference sequence). This CDR3 reads CASSTSQGGARKGYTF. For the CDR3, the DNA is TGTGCCAGCAGCACCAGCCAGGGGGGAGCGCGGAAGGGCTACACCTTC. Looking up the rest from reference TRBV5-4 and TRBJ1-2 gives the full variable domain: ETGVTQSPTHLIKTRGQQVTLRCSSQSGHNTVSWYQQALGQGPQFIFQYYREEENGRGNFPPRFSGLQFPNYSSELNVNALELDDSALYLCASSTSQGGARKGYTFGSGTRLTVV.

The CDR3, as DNA: TGCGCCAGCAGCCAAGTAACAGGGGCTCACACCGGGGAGCTGTTTTTT. Translating it yields CASSQVTGAHTGELFF. J is TRBJ2-2 and V is TRBV4-1; 7 positions match TRBD1. The CDR3 has 16 amino acids. The V gene's germline CDR1 is MGHRA and CDR2 YSYEKL. The V gene end was trimmed by 1 base and the J gene end by 3 bases; junction bases not matched to a gene: 5.

The chain joins TRBV11-2 to TRBJ2-2, with a possible D match to TRBD1 (6 bases). CDR3 length: 15 amino acids. Germline V gives CDR1 SGHAT, CDR2 FQNNGV. V lost 5 bases and J lost 0, with 10 bases in between. The CDR3 is CASSLRQANTGELFF. Here the CDR3 DNA reads TGTGCCAGCAGCCTCCGACAGGCGAACACCGGGGAGCTGTTTTTT.

The J gene is TRBJ2-7, the V gene TRBV6-5; 8 bases are a match to TRBD2. The ends lost 6 bases at V and 2 bases at J; junction bases unmatched: 6. Per the germline V gene, CDR1 is MNHEY and CDR2 is SVGAGI. The CDR3 is 14 residues long. The chain's CDR3 is CASSPGLGAYEQYF. Written as DNA, the CDR3 is TGTGCCAGCAGCCCGGGACTAGGGGCCTACGAGCAGTACTTC.

The V gene is TRBV7-9, the J gene TRBJ2-2, with D unresolved. CDR3 length: 14 amino acids. V was trimmed by 3 bases and J by 1 base, leaving 6 bases between them. Germline assignment: CDR1 SEHNR and CDR2 FQNEAQ (reference sequence). The DNA for the CDR3 is TGTGCCAGCAGCTTCCTCGGGAACACCGGGGAGCTGTTTTTT. Encoded protein: CASSFLGNTGELFF.

This clone showed up just a few times. The V gene is TRBV3-1 (or the pseudogene TRBV3-2), the J gene TRBJ2-3; 8 bases agree with TRBD1. The V gene end was trimmed by 1 base and the J gene end by 5 bases; junction bases not matched to a gene: 2. The CDR3 consists of 14 residues. The germline gives CDR1 LGHDT, CDR2 YNNKEL (reference sequence). In DNA form, the CDR3 reads TGTGCCAGCAGCCAAGGGACAGGGAAAGATACGCAGTATTTT. It specifies CASSQGTGKDTQYF.

In this sample, this clone turned up once. A junction end diverges from the germline sequence, so it may reflect a read error. The chain joins TRBV5-1 to TRBJ1-1, with 7 bases matching TRBD1. Looked up from germline, CDR1 is SGHRS and CDR2 is YFSETQ. CDR3 length: 15 amino acids. CDR3 residues: CASSTGQVGNAEAFF. CDR3 DNA sequence: TGCGCCAGCAGCACCGGACAGGTGGGGAACGCTGAAGCTTTCTTT.

V usage is TRBV5-4 and J usage is TRBJ2-7; D may be TRBD1 (7 bases). Germline V gene data show CDR1 as SGHNT and CDR2 as YYREEE (reference sequence). The V gene lost 4 bases and the J gene lost 1 base, with 18 bases spanning the gap. The CDR3 contains 16 residues. The CDR3 loop reads CASSPAQGGRSYEQYF. The CDR3 nucleotides are TGTGCCAGCAGCCCTGCGCAGGGGGGCCGGTCCTACGAGCAGTACTTC.

The rearrangement uses TRBV6-5 and TRBJ2-7; TRBD2 matches 7 bases. The CDR3 is 14 residues long. In germline, CDR1 is MNHEY, CDR2 SVGAGI. With V trimmed by 7 bases and J by 2 bases, 8 bases remained unmatched. In DNA form, the CDR3 reads TGTGCCAGCACCAAGGCGGGAGCTCCCTACGAGCAGTACTTC. Translating it yields CASTKAGAPYEQYF.

In this sample, this clone turned up a few times. The chain has TRBV14 and TRBJ1-2; D not certain. V was cut by 4 bases and J by 6 bases, with 21 bases left in between. Germline V gives CDR1 SGHDN, CDR2 FVKESK. This CDR3 contains 16 residues. The CDR3 DNA is TGTGCCAGCAGCCTTACCCCGGGATTAAACAAAGATGGCTACACCTTC. Its protein product is CASSLTPGLNKDGYTF.

This chain uses TRBV30 with TRBJ2-2, with TRBD2 identical over 7 bases. V dropped 5 bases and J dropped 1; count of bases not matched to a gene: 7. The CDR3 sequence is 15 residues long. Germline CDR1 is GTSNPN and CDR2 is SVGIG (reference sequence). The CDR3, as DNA: TGTGCCTGGGGGGGGAGGGGACTGAACACCGGGGAGCTGTTTTTT. It is translated as CAWGGRGLNTGELFF.

The J gene is TRBJ2-7, the V gene TRBV19; 7 nucleotides match TRBD2. This CDR3 has 15 amino acids. The germline CDR1 and CDR2 sequences are LNHDA and SQIVND (reference sequence). V trimming: 4 bases; J trimming: 7 bases; junction bases outside the gene matches: 13. For the CDR3, the DNA is TGTGCCAGTAGTAGGGGAGGGGACGTCTCTCTAGAGCAGTACTTC. This encodes CASSRGGDVSLEQYF.

The chain links TRBV6-2 or TRBV6-3 to TRBJ2-1; weak D call: TRBD1 (5 bases). The V and J ends lost 5 bases and 7 bases respectively, with 21 bases between them. CDR1 is MNHEY and CDR2 is SVGEGT in the germline V gene. This CDR3 spans 16 amino acids. In DNA, the CDR3 is TGTGCCAGCAGTGCTCAGGGTGGACGAATTACAAATGAGCAGTTCTTC. Its translation is CASSAQGGRITNEQFF.